This T cell receptor beta chain was sequenced during a study of T cells after somatic rescue of genetic block. TCRdb's table, derived via immunoSEQ multiplex PCR, lists solely in-frame clones and lacks some. The sample shows tens of thousands of clones, about 90% of them seen only once. This TCR came from a man aged 40-49 years. Sequencing was performed on peripheral blood mononuclear cells (PBMCs).

The CDR3 region is CASSGDRGFAVEKLFF. CDR3 sequence (DNA): TGTGCCAGCAGCGGGGACAGGGGGTTTGCTGTTGAAAAACTGTTTTTT. V is TRBV2 and J is TRBJ1-4, with TRBD1 matching over 11 bases. Germline V gives CDR1 SNHLY, CDR2 FYNNEI. This CDR3 is 16 amino acids long. Germline trimming cut 6 bases from V and 7 bases from J; bases unmatched to any gene: 10.